The 10 T cell receptor beta chains reported below all come from one sample, sequenced in a study of OX40 agonist ivuxolimab in advanced cancers. Assay: immunoSEQ multiplex PCR; the TCRdb copy retains only in-frame clones and omits some. The data show more than 35,000 clones, around 83% seen once. Specimen: CD4+ or CD8+ T cells sorted from blood, collected in a trial of the OX40 agonist ivuxolimab. The receptor source for this set is an adult with an advanced solid tumor such as melanoma, head and neck, liver or kidney cancer.

This chain uses TRBV6-5 with TRBJ2-7; 7 nucleotides match TRBD1. The V and J ends lost 4 bases and 3 bases, in that order; junction bases with no gene match: 6. The CDR3 length is 14 residues. Looked up from germline, CDR1 is MNHEY and CDR2 is SVGAGI. The CDR3 is CASSSPRQGYEQYF. The CDR3 DNA follows: TGTGCCAGCAGTTCGCCCCGACAGGGCTACGAGCAGTACTTC.

The gene calls are TRBV11-2 and TRBJ2-1, with 13 bases matching TRBD2. This CDR3 has 19 amino acids. CDR1 is SGHAT and CDR2 is FQNNGV in the germline V gene. J was trimmed by 0 bases and V by 5 bases; bases with no gene match: 10. CDR3 coding DNA: TGTGCCAGCAGCAAGACTAGCGGGAGGACATTAAGCTCCTACAATGAGCAGTTCTTC. Translating it yields CASSKTSGRTLSSYNEQFF.

On this clone itself: A junction boundary mismatches the germline segment, possibly from a read error. The rearrangement uses TRBV6-9 and TRBJ1-5, with D unclear. The length of the CDR3 is 13 residues. The V gene's germline CDR1 is MNHGY and CDR2 SVAAGI. CDR3 region: CASRQTSNQPLHF. CDR3 bases: TGTGCCAGCAGACAAACTAGCAATCAGCCCCTGCATTTT.

The chain couples TRBV11-2 to TRBJ1-1; 8 bases fit TRBD1. There are 14 residues in the CDR3. Germline loops: CDR1 SGHAT, CDR2 FQNNGV. Trimming cost V 5 bases and J 5 bases; bases outside gene matches: 7. The chain's CDR3 is CASSQTGDRTEAFF. In nucleotides, the CDR3 is TGTGCCAGCAGCCAGACAGGGGACAGAACTGAAGCTTTCTTT.

The J gene is TRBJ2-1, the V gene TRBV11-1; D may be TRBD2 (6 bases). Per the germline V gene, CDR1 is SGHAT and CDR2 is FQDESV (reference sequence). The CDR3 contains 11 residues. The V gene lost 2 bases and the J gene lost 10 bases, with 6 bases spanning the gap. The CDR3 protein is CASSLRGEQFF. CDR3 coding DNA: TGTGCCAGCAGCTTACGGGGGGAGCAGTTCTTC. The full variable domain, in which reference TRBV11-1 and TRBJ2-1 provide the parts outside the CDR3, is EAEVAQSPRYKITEKSQAVAFWCDPISGHATLYWYRQILGQGPELLVQFQDESVVDDSQLPKDRFSAERLKGVDSTLKIQPAELGDSAMYLCASSLRGEQFFGPGTRLTVL.

The chain has TRBV6-6 and TRBJ1-5; tentative D call: TRBD1 (5 bases). CDR1 and CDR2 (germline): MNHNY, SVGAGI (reference sequence). CDR3 size: 14 residues. Trimming took off 6 bases at V and 4 bases at J, with 13 bases between the two ends. CDR3 coding DNA: TGTGCCAGCAGCCCCAAATGGGGGAATCAGCCCCAGCATTTT. It yields the protein CASSPKWGNQPQHF.

The gene calls are TRBV5-1 and TRBJ1-1; no clear D. The CDR3 consists of 15 residues. Per germline, CDR1 SGHRS and CDR2 YFSETQ. Trimming left V 4 bases short and J 3 bases short, with 16 bases between. The CDR3 reads CASSVNGGGHTEAFF. As DNA, the CDR3 is TGCGCCAGCAGCGTTAACGGAGGAGGGCACACTGAAGCTTTCTTT.

The genes are TRBV6-1 and TRBJ2-7; D remains unclear. The germline V gene encodes CDR1 MNHNS and CDR2 SASEGT. The CDR3 extends over 12 amino acids. Trimming removed 4 bases at V and 4 bases at J, with 8 bases between. Here the CDR3 DNA reads TGTGCCAGCAGTGTACACGTATACGAGCAGTACTTC. It translates to CASSVHVYEQYF.

This clone was detected only once. The CDR3 sequence is CATSRDPPGGNEKLFF. The CDR3, as DNA: TGTGCCACCAGCAGAGATCCCCCAGGAGGTAATGAAAAACTGTTTTTT. The chain carries TRBV15 and TRBJ1-4; D remains ambiguous. The V and J ends lost 0 bases and 4 bases respectively, with 12 bases between them. Germline V gene lookup returns CDR1 LNHNV and CDR2 YYDKDF (reference sequence). This CDR3 is 16 amino acids long. Drawing the rest from reference TRBV15 and TRBJ1-4, the complete variable domain is DAMVIQNPRYQVTQFGKPVTLSCSQTLNHNVMYWYQQKSSQAPKLLFHYYDKDFNNEADTPDNFQSRRPNTSFCFLDIRSPGLGDTAMYLCATSRDPPGGNEKLFFGSGTQLSVL.

The chain carries TRBV7-3 and TRBJ2-1, with 8 positions matching TRBD1. The CDR3 loop spans 15 amino acids. V trimming: 5 bases; J trimming: 2 bases; junction bases outside the gene matches: 5. CDR1 is SGHTA and CDR2 is FQGTGA in the germline V gene. The CDR3 loop reads CASSDDRGPYNEQFF. As DNA, the CDR3 is TGTGCCAGCAGCGACGACAGGGGCCCCTACAATGAGCAGTTCTTC.